The source of this T cell receptor beta chain is a study of control samples from healthy donors and cancer patients. Per germline, CDR1 GTSNPN and CDR2 SVGIG (reference sequence). Trimming shortened V by 2 bases and J by 7 bases, and 8 bases separated the two germline ends. The CDR3 has 11 amino acids. Assay: immunoSEQ multiplex PCR; the TCRdb copy retains only in-frame clones and omits some. The sample lists 40,000 or so clones, 85% to 95% occurring once. Sequenced sample: PBMCs. The chain joins TRBV30 to TRBJ1-1; a weak D match, TRBD1 (5 bases). The clonotype was recovered from a woman between 40 and 50 years old with head and neck cancer. CDR3 loop: CAWSLQGEAFF. The CDR3 coding sequence is TGTGCCTGGAGTCTCCAGGGTGAAGCTTTCTTT. The whole variable domain, filled in from reference TRBV30 and TRBJ1-1, reads SQTIHQWPATLVQPVGSPLSLECTVEGTSNPNLYWYRQAAGRGLQLLFYSVGIGQISSEVPQNLSASRPQDRQFILSSKKLLLSDSGFYLCAWSLQGEAFFGQGTRLTVV.